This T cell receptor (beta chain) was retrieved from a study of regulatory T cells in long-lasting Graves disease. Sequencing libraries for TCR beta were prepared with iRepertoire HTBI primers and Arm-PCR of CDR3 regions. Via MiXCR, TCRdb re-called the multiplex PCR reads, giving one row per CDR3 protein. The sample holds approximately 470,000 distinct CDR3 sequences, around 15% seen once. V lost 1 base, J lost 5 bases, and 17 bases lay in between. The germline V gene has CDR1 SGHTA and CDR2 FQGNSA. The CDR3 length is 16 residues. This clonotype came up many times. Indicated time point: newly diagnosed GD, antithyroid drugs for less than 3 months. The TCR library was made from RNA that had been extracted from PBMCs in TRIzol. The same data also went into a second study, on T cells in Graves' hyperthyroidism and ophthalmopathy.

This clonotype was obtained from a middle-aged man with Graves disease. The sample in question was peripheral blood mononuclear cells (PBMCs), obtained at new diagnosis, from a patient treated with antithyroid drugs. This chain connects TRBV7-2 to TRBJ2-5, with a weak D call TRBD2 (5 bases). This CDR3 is CASSLGPDPAAETQYF. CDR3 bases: TGTGCCAGCAGCTTAGGCCCTGACCCAGCGGCGGAGACCCAGTACTTC.